Listed here are 7 T cell receptor beta chains from one sample, sequenced in a study of blood T cell repertoires in COVID-19. The assay was immunoSEQ multiplex PCR, and TCRdb's table has in-frame clones only and misses some. The sample records roughly 230,000 clones, roughly 80% being singletons. The sequenced material came from peripheral blood. These receptors all stem from a woman older than 75 with acute or convalescent COVID-19.

The chain combines TRBV6-1 with TRBJ1-1; D is ambiguous. V dropped 0 bases and J dropped 10 bases, with 9 bases sitting between them. CDR1 and CDR2 (germline): MNHNS, SASEGT. There are 12 residues in the CDR3. The CDR3 DNA reads TGTGCCAGCAGTGAAGCTACGGTAGCAGCTTTCTTT. It translates to CASSEATVAAFF.

This sequence joins TRBV2 and TRBJ1-1; tentative D call: TRBD1 (5 bases). Deletions cut 5 bases from V and 1 base from J, with 8 bases between. Germline V gene data show CDR1 as SNHLY and CDR2 as FYNNEI. This CDR3 contains 13 residues. CDR3 sequence: CASSFGQNTEAFF. CDR3 DNA sequence: TGTGCCAGCAGTTTCGGACAGAACACTGAAGCTTTCTTT.

CDR3 nucleotides: TGTGCCACCAGTGACGGCGGACAGGGGGCCCTCTATGGCTACACCTTC. Protein product: CATSDGGQGALYGYTF. The rearrangement links TRBV24-1 to TRBJ1-2, with 11 bases fitting TRBD1. This CDR3 region has 16 residues. The germline CDR1 and CDR2 sequences are KGHDR and SFDVKD. The V gene end was trimmed by 4 bases and the J gene end by 4 bases; junction bases not matched to a gene: 7.

The chain couples TRBV5-1 to TRBJ2-3; D is possibly TRBD1 (5 bases). CDR1 SGHRS and CDR2 YFSETQ come from the germline V gene. V was cut by 6 bases and J by 4 bases, with 18 bases left in between. CDR3 length: 15 amino acids. The CDR3 DNA follows: TGCGCCAGCAATGGGGTGGGGCCCTTCGCAGATACGCAGTATTTT. Translated: CASNGVGPFADTQYF.

The J gene is TRBJ2-3, the V gene TRBV14; D is undetermined. The germline V gene has CDR1 SGHDN and CDR2 FVKESK. V was cut by 4 bases and J by 2 bases, with 4 bases left in between. The CDR3 covers 12 residues. CDR3 bases: TGTGCCAGCAGCCCGTACACAGATACGCAGTATTTT. Its translation: CASSPYTDTQYF. The whole variable domain, remainder taken from reference TRBV14 and TRBJ2-3, is EAGVTQFPSHSVIEKGQTVTLRCDPISGHDNLYWYRRVMGKEIKFLLHFVKESKQDESGMPNNRFLAERTGGTYSTLKVQPAELEDSGVYFCASSPYTDTQYFGPGTRLTVL.

The genes are TRBV29-1 and TRBJ2-1; 9 nucleotides agree with TRBD1. After removal of 8 bases from V and 3 bases from J, the junction contained 5 bases not matched to a gene. Germline CDR1 reads SQVTM; CDR2 reads ANQGSEA. The CDR3 sequence is 13 residues long. This CDR3 reads CSLGTGNYNEQFF. The CDR3 DNA follows: TGCAGCCTAGGGACAGGGAACTACAATGAGCAGTTCTTC.

This chain joins TRBV5-4 and TRBJ1-5; D uncertain. This CDR3 has 13 residues. The V end lost 2 bases, the J end lost 4 bases, and 7 bases lay between the germline ends. CDR1 is SGHNT, CDR2 YYREEE, per germline (reference sequence). The CDR3 loop is CASSLETNQPQHF. For the CDR3, the DNA is TGTGCCAGCAGCTTAGAAACTAATCAGCCCCAGCATTTT.